This TCR beta chain originates from a study of T-cell memory formation after mild COVID-19. Study conclusions and caveats: Contracting CD4+ clones were located mainly in CM and EM, and CD8+ clones in EMRA. Contracting clones from day 15 to 85 had balanced CD4/CD8; later expanders favoured CD4+.

This clonotype was recorded a few times. No antigen is known for it. The authors produced TCR alpha and TCR beta cDNA libraries with sample barcodes and UMIs by 5'RACE using constant-segment primers. TCRdb fed the 5' RACE reads into MiXCR, producing one record per CDR3 protein. The table has about 320,000 distinct CDR3 sequences, roughly an eighth seen once. The CDR3 covers 15 residues. CDR1 and CDR2 (germline): SGHRS, YFSETQ. V shed 0 bases and J shed 7 bases, with 11 bases lying between them. Sequencing used PBMCs or a T cell subset sorted from them (not recorded which). This sequence originates from a man between 18 and 35 years old who had mild COVID-19 (a few samples of this study predate the infection). Cell type and time point are not known. The chain is built from TRBV5-1 and TRBJ1-6; TRBD1 might be the D (5 bases). The CDR3, as DNA: TGCGCCAGCAGCTTGGGGGGACGCCAGAATTCACCCCTCCACTTT. Its translation is CASSLGGRQNSPLHF.